This T cell receptor (beta chain) was captured in a study of cytomegalovirus exposure and HLA in healthy donors (dated by TCRdb to 2016 to 2017). As for the study more broadly: According to an earlier analysis of 550 to 700 of the donors, roughly 180 million T cells yielded roughly 110 million unique TCR beta sequences and 276 Gb of sequence data. An early release that covered around 590 HLA-typed donors contained about 290 gigabases of sequencing data and 85 million to 100 million unique TCR sequences. Of the 300 to 500 genotyped donors, 65% to 90% were placed in the genetic ancestry cluster associated with self-reported Caucasian donors. The study was designed to test whether signatures of past pathogen exposure could be identified by cataloging public T cell receptors. The study profiled the T cell repertoires of fewer than 850 subjects by immunosequencing and related them to cytomegalovirus serostatus. Besides the first cohort of more than 650 subjects, a separate validation cohort made up of around 120 different subjects was used. High-throughput TCR immunosequencing, statistical association of individual TCRs with disease status, and machine learning were combined to predict cytomegalovirus infection status. In a later analysis, previously published TCR beta repertoires from 666 donors were re-analyzed and high-resolution HLA genotyping was added so that TCR occurrence patterns could be studied. In the later analysis, no new phenotypic data were used to find candidate immune exposures; instead, reliance was placed on TCR beta sequences and their occurrence across donors. To decide whether each TCR beta V gene segment behaved as functional or pseudogenic, an earlier analysis of fewer than 750 of the donors relied on high-throughput TCR beta sequencing. Donor age, sex, ethnicity and CMV serostatus were compiled together with the repertoire data. In a later genetic analysis, genome-wide SNP genotypes for about 65% of the roughly 670 donors were used, and that subset was treated as a discovery cohort. All discovery cohort repertoires had been generated using a single sequencing platform. Class I and class II HLA loci were covered by the typing at four-digit resolution. The number of typed donors differed by locus: about 620-640 for A, B, C, DRB1 and DQB1; some 500 for DQA1; some 610 for DPA1; and around 470 for DPB1. About five DR-DQ haplotypes were handled as single units for association and clustering, since linkage in the cohort was strong. Among about 390 genotyped donors of the cohort, an average of approximately 230,000 unique TCR beta nucleotide sequences were sequenced per donor, around 18% of them non-productive. The paper as a whole reports these results and caveats: V-gene and J-gene trimming of TCR beta chains was associated with a missense DCLRE1C variant in a later genetic analysis, and the association was replicated in an independent cohort. When HLA alleles, especially DR and DQ, strongly co-occurred, TCR associations were difficult to assign to individual alleles. In a later analysis, the rate of TCR association differed among HLA loci, with DRB1 alleles having the most associated TCRs and HLA-C alleles having the fewest. The earlier analysis of 587 of the donors excluded approximately 15 rarely observed V segments, including chromosome 9 orphons, because counts were too low. Some IMGT-functional V segments, including TRBV6-2 and TRBV6-3, could not be distinguished by the 87-base-pair reads and were therefore excluded. According to a later analysis, parvovirus B19, influenza, CMV and Epstein-Barr virus appeared linked to several top co-occurrence clusters. While some public TCRs were present in many individuals, most TCR sequences turned up only very rarely across donors. A group of highly shared sequence variants was considered likely to be a technical artifact of the sequencing pipeline. This cohort had only TCR beta chains sequenced, and the lack of alpha or paired-chain data limited which features could be detected. In vitro tests confirmed that a few of the cytomegalovirus-associated TCR beta chains recognize cytomegalovirus antigens. It was suggested by the authors that the approach could potentially be generalized to other disease states and immunological phenotypes. Roughly uniform sequencing depth across donors was assumed in presence/absence analyses, although this assumption may not hold. In an earlier analysis of about 540 of the donors, most TCR beta V segments were observed in productive rearrangements about 90% or about 30% of the time, broadly matching IMGT annotations. For the cohort, immune exposure information was limited to CMV serostatus. Because HLA typing was missing for some donors at each locus, association tests included only the typed subset. In a later analysis, HLA-associated TCR beta chains showed more clonal expansion and lower generation probabilities than non-associated chains that were equally common. Compared with the roughly 600-donor mean, donors in an Asian-associated ancestry cluster had fewer N-insertions in productive TCRs, according to a later genetic analysis. Most CMV-associated TCR beta chains appeared to be HLA-restricted in a later analysis, and the HLA associations seemed to be driven largely by CMV exposure. Correlated functional status among segregating V segments might reflect linkage disequilibrium, but an unknown experimental factor could not be ruled out. A further reported finding was that TCR beta sequences accurately predicted the HLA-A and HLA-B alleles for most subjects in the first cohort. A total of roughly 160 TCR beta chains were listed by the study as associated with cytomegalovirus. In a later analysis, 16,951 TCR beta sequences were associated with specific HLA alleles at a false discovery rate of 0.05. Cytomegalovirus status was reported to be diagnosed by the classifier with high specificity and sensitivity in both the original and validation cohorts.

The library was made by the immunoSEQ multiplex PCR assay. For the multiplex PCR, a mixture combining 60 forward primers for TCR Vbeta segments and 13 reverse primers for TCR Jbeta segments was used. The CDR3 region of rearranged TCR beta genes was amplified from genomic DNA by a multiplex PCR assay. The amplified TCR beta libraries were sequenced on the Illumina HiSeq System as 87-base-pair reads. In the paper's pipeline: Across the 500 to 750 repertoires, a later analysis counted approximately 83 million unique TCR beta chains, around 10 million of which were shared by at least two donors. Raw reads were error-corrected and collapsed into unique sequences by a nearest-neighbor algorithm in which closely related sequences were merged to remove PCR and sequencing errors. Alignment of CDR3 sequences to IMGT reference sequences was used to assign V, D and J gene segments. For a sequence to be retained, a match of at least six nucleotides was required to both a V gene segment and a J gene segment. Rearrangements were classified as productive when the CDR3 lacked stop codons and remained in frame with V and J, and all other rearrangements were classified as non-productive. CDR3 was defined by IMGT convention, running from the second conserved V-encoded cysteine to the conserved J-encoded phenylalanine. The earlier analysis of a few hundred of the donors excluded any sequence lacking an unambiguous match to a single V gene segment. In an earlier analysis of 587 of the donors, V segments were called functional above 56.7% productive rearrangements and were called segregating when the between-donor standard deviation exceeded 5%. A statistical classification framework was developed to diagnose cytomegalovirus status using the catalog of TCR beta chain sequences. V and J gene assignment, in a later analysis, came from comparing TCR nucleotide sequences with IMGT/GENE-DB human TR gene sequences. The TCRdist pipeline was used in a later analysis to assign CDR3 sequences and most-parsimonious VDJ recombination scenarios. In a later analysis, each TCR beta chain was defined by its CDR3 amino acid sequence together with its V-gene family, and reads without a unique V-gene family were excluded. To address suspected cross-contamination and a sequencing artifact, a later analysis removed 550 to 750 highly shared, low-generation-probability nucleotide sequences. For each public chain, a later analysis derived a clonal expansion index from normalized ranks of inferred template counts within each repertoire. In a later analysis, generation probabilities were computed using a VDJ recombination model fitted to out-of-frame rearrangements, and the results were checked against IGoR. In a later analysis, TCR-TCR, TCR-HLA and TCR-CMV co-occurrence was scored with hypergeometric tests, and a repertoire-size bias correction was applied to TCR pairs. In a later analysis, false discovery rates were estimated by permuting HLA or CMV assignments 20 times. A later analysis grouped co-occurring TCRs with DBSCAN, adding TCRdist sequence similarity when clustering within HLA-allele-positive subsets. Co-occurrence clustering excluded repertoires with fewer than 30,000 or more than 120,000 public chains, plus five with anomalous nucleotide sharing. TCRdb carries this immuneACCESS record with in-frame sequences only. Its versions omit some clonotypes, under half of them owing to an unresolved V gene in the studies checked, with the rest unexplained. V and J calls and clone size are given by that table; D and trimming were obtained from the DNA. This sample's table has entries for 120,000 to 150,000 clones. In total, the top ten clones hold 2% to 2.5% of the sample.

For this chain, trimming is 0 bases at the V end and 1 base at the J end, and the number of junction bases without a gene match is 10. Its CDR3 holds 18 amino acids, cysteine through phenylalanine. CDR3 DNA only is kept here, 54 bases in frame from base 1. From a lookup of the germline V gene (reference sequence), CDR1 and CDR2 are SGHKS and YYEKEE. In total, approximately 690 healthy bone marrow donors made up the cohort. Cohort members were all nominally healthy when sampled, although unrecorded immune exposures were likely present. The donor tested CMV seronegative, placing the donor among the 352 seronegative members of the cohort. A peripheral blood sample was provided by each donor, and peripheral blood mononuclear cells were used for TCR beta sequencing. Genomic DNA extraction from the blood cell samples was performed with the Qiagen DNeasy Blood Extraction Kit. To note about this clone: The antigen this receptor binds is unknown.

Recombination joined TRBV5-5 with TRBJ2-7, with 10 central nucleotides matching TRBD1. The sequence was obtained from a woman aged 18-30 years in good health and CMV-seronegative. The sample was PBMCs. The nucleotide sequence reads as follows: TGTGCCAGCAGCTTGGAGGGGTGGGGGACAGGGGCTTCCTACGAGCAGTACTTC. Its translation reads: CASSLEGWGTGASYEQYF.